The 11 T cell receptor beta chains below were found in one sample sequenced in a study of CD8 T cells in ankylosing spondylitis. TCRdb called the 5' RACE reads again in MiXCR, with one record for every CDR3 protein. The sample gives a few hundred thousand distinct CDR3 sequences, approximately 10% of which show up once; about 10% is in the top ten. The sample taken for sequencing was blood, either unsorted or a sorted T cell fraction (not recorded which). All receptors derive from a female donor with ankylosing spondylitis or in good health (not recorded which).

This clonotype was counted ten times or more. V is TRBV5-1 and J is TRBJ2-5; no reliable D call. The CDR3 covers 12 residues. Trimming pared 3 bases from V and 5 bases from J, leaving 8 bases between. The germline V gene has CDR1 SGHRS and CDR2 YFSETQ. The CDR3 sequence is CASSSPRETQYF. The CDR3 DNA reads as TGCGCCAGCAGCTCCCCCCGGGAGACCCAGTACTTC.

This clonotype was detected ten times or more. The genes are TRBV20-1 and TRBJ2-2; D remains ambiguous. The CDR3 spans 15 residues. Deletions cut 3 bases from V and 4 bases from J, with 15 bases between. Germline CDR1 DFQATT, CDR2 SNEGSKA (reference sequence). The chain's CDR3 is CSASPAPLGTGELFF. CDR3 nucleotide sequence: TGCAGTGCTAGTCCGGCGCCGCTTGGCACCGGGGAGCTGTTTTTT.

This clonotype was counted at least ten times. The V and J genes are TRBV20-1 and TRBJ2-3; 7 bases align to TRBD2. Germline V gives CDR1 DFQATT, CDR2 SNEGSKA (reference sequence). The CDR3 runs to 13 residues. V lost 5 bases to trimming and J lost 4 bases; unmatched junction nucleotides: 6. The CDR3 DNA follows: TGCAGTGCTTATGCGGGAGTTCCAGATACGCAGTATTTT. Encoded protein: CSAYAGVPDTQYF.

This rearrangement joins TRBV6-1 to TRBJ2-1; D call uncertain. This CDR3 has 14 residues. Between the trimmed V and J ends, which lost 4 bases and 4 bases, there was a span of 11 bases. CDR1 is MNHNS and CDR2 is SASEGT in the germline V gene. The CDR3 coding sequence is TGTGCCAGCAGTGGTGGCTTTTTTTACAATGAGCAGTTCTTC. Its translation: CASSGGFFYNEQFF.

The chain couples TRBV18 to TRBJ1-1; 7 nucleotides agree with TRBD1. CDR3 size: 14 residues. Germline trimming cut 5 bases from V and 1 base from J; bases unmatched to any gene: 4. CDR1 is KGHSH, CDR2 LQKENI, per germline. The CDR3: CASSFTGENTEAFF. CDR3 DNA sequence: TGTGCCAGCTCATTCACAGGGGAGAACACTGAAGCTTTCTTT.

Only a few counts were recorded for this clonotype. Sequence at one end of the junction differs from germline and may be a read error. The V call is TRBV18, the J call TRBJ1-2; D ambiguous. The CDR3 is made up of 12 amino acids. The germline V gene encodes CDR1 KGHSH and CDR2 LQKENI. The CDR3 DNA follows: TGTGCCAGCTCACCGGAAGAGTCCTCCCTATTCTTC. Amino acid sequence: CASSPEESSLFF. Filled out from reference TRBV18 and TRBJ1-2, the complete variable domain reads NAGVMQNPRHLVRRRGQEARLRCSPMKGHSHVYWYRQLPEEGLKFMVYLQKENIIDESGMPKERFSAEFPKEGPSILRIQQVVRGDSAAYFCASSPEESSLFFGSGTRLTVV.

There are many counts of this clonotype. The rearrangement uses TRBV5-1 and TRBJ2-5, with TRBD2 matching over 12 bases. Germline V gives CDR1 SGHRS, CDR2 YFSETQ. Trimming at V came to 0 bases and at J to 1 base, leaving 4 bases not matched to a gene. The CDR3 length is 17 residues. CDR3 amino acids: CASSLVRTSGAQETQYF. CDR3 DNA: TGCGCCAGCAGCTTGGTACGGACTAGCGGGGCCCAAGAGACCCAGTACTTC.

There are many counts of this clonotype. This rearrangement joins TRBV27 to TRBJ2-3, with 8 bases matching TRBD1. The CDR3 spans 14 residues. Germline trimming cut 3 bases from V and 6 bases from J; bases unmatched to any gene: 5. Germline assignment: CDR1 MNHEY and CDR2 SMNVEV (reference sequence). The CDR3 reads CASSFLNRGDTQYF. CDR3 bases: TGTGCCAGCAGTTTCCTAAACAGGGGGGATACGCAGTATTTT.

This clonotype was observed at least ten times. This chain links TRBV12-3 or TRBV12-4 with TRBJ2-1; 9 bases are a match to TRBD2. This CDR3 contains 15 residues. The V gene end was trimmed by 1 base and the J gene end by 4 bases; junction bases not matched to a gene: 2. The DNA of the CDR3 is TGTGCCAGCAGTTTAGGAGCGGGAGGATACAATGAGCAGTTCTTC. This encodes CASSLGAGGYNEQFF.

The chain has TRBV5-1 and TRBJ1-2, with 7 bases that match TRBD1. The V gene's germline CDR1 is SGHRS and CDR2 YFSETQ. The CDR3 runs to 15 residues. The V segment lost 7 bases and the J segment 0 bases; nucleotides outside the gene matches: 9. For the CDR3, the DNA is TGCGCCAGCCGAAACCAGGGGGACCCTAACTATGGCTACACCTTC. Protein: CASRNQGDPNYGYTF.

The sample holds many counts of this clonotype. The chain uses TRBV6-2 or TRBV6-3 and TRBJ2-7; D uncertain. The CDR3 is made up of 11 amino acids. In germline, CDR1 is MNHEY, CDR2 SVGEGT. V dropped 5 bases and J dropped 3 bases, with 5 bases sitting between them. The CDR3 spells CASSNYYEQYF. The CDR3 DNA reads TGTGCCAGCAGTAATTACTACGAGCAGTACTTC.